These 29 T cell receptor beta chains came from one sample sequenced in a study of tumor-infiltrating lymphocytes in primary liver carcinoma. cDNA specific to TCR beta was made from 500 to 650 ng of total RNA, with a constant-region primer employed for priming. Slightly modified ARM-PCR served as the procedure for the TCR beta libraries. These libraries came from three rounds of nested multiplex PCR. Rounds one and two of PCR, each of 10 cycles, were primed with TRBV1-TRBV30 forward primers and a C-beta reverse primer. TCRdb re-called the multiplex PCR reads with MiXCR, one entry per CDR3 protein. This sample has roughly 330,000 distinct CDR3 sequences, with about 65% found just once. In addition to blood RNA drawn from unsorted whole blood, germline DNA was extracted. The material sequenced was peripheral blood. These receptor sequences come from a middle-aged man with primary liver carcinoma and hepatitis B virus infection.

Comments on this clonotype: This clone may be a read error of a much larger clone one base away. The chain uses TRBV13 and TRBJ2-1, with D perhaps TRBD1 or TRBD2 (5 bases each). Germline lookup yields CDR1 PRHDT and CDR2 FYEKMQ (reference sequence). This CDR3 comprises 16 residues. Trimming took off 3 bases at V and 8 bases at J, with 20 bases between the two ends. The CDR3 DNA follows: TGTGCCAGCAGCTTTGCCTCGGGACCCAAAGGGTATGAGCAGTTCTTC. Its protein is CASSFASGPKGYEQFF.

In this sample, this clonotype turned up many times. The chain uses TRBV29-1 and TRBJ2-1; 16 bases are a match to TRBD2. Unmatched junction bases numbered 8, after V lost 6 bases and J lost 9 bases. This CDR3 contains 15 residues. Looked up from germline, CDR1 is SQVTM and CDR2 is ANQGSEA. The CDR3 region has the DNA TGCAGCGTAGAAAGAGGGACTAGCGGGAGGGCTGAGCAGTTCTTC. Amino acids: CSVERGTSGRAEQFF.

Note on this clonotype: A junction boundary mismatches the germline segment, possibly from a read error. The rearrangement links TRBV6-6 to TRBJ1-2, with D unclear. The germline gives CDR1 MNHNY, CDR2 SVGAGI (reference sequence). The CDR3 consists of 14 residues. CDR3 sequence: CDSYEGRINYGYTF. CDR3 coding DNA: TGTGACAGCTATGAGGGTCGAATTAACTATGGCTACACCTTC.

This clonotype was counted at least ten times. V and J are TRBV10-3 and TRBJ2-3; 7 bases are shared with TRBD1. Germline V CDR1 and CDR2: ENHRY, SYGVKD. The CDR3 extends over 12 amino acids. The trim removed 4 bases at V and 6 bases at J, leaving 1 base unmatched. The CDR3, as DNA: TGTGCCATCAGTGGACAGGGCGATACGCAGTATTTT. Translating it yields CAISGQGDTQYF.

This clonotype was detected many times. The CDR3 reads CASSLGGNIVRYEQYF. For the CDR3, the DNA is TGTGCCAGCAGCTTAGGGGGGAACATTGTAAGGTACGAGCAGTACTTC. The chain combines TRBV11-1 with TRBJ2-7; D is tentatively TRBD1 or TRBD2 (5 bases each). CDR1 is SGHAT, CDR2 FQDESV, per germline (reference sequence). This CDR3 comprises 16 residues. V lost 1 base to trimming and J lost 4 bases, with 17 bases between them.

V gene TRBV14 combines with J gene TRBJ2-7; the match to TRBD1 covers 9 bases. Trimming cost V 4 bases and J 5 bases; bases outside gene matches: 6. The CDR3 has 14 amino acids. Germline CDR1 is SGHDN and CDR2 is FVKESK. CDR3 loop: CASSPGQGENEQYF. CDR3 DNA sequence: TGTGCCAGCAGCCCGGGACAGGGAGAGAACGAGCAGTACTTC.

This clonotype occurred many times. This chain links TRBV6-2 or TRBV6-3 with TRBJ1-5; D ambiguous. This CDR3 contains 17 residues. Trimming took 0 bases from V and 7 from J, leaving 19 bases between them. Germline-derived CDR1 and CDR2 are MNHEY and SVGEGT. The CDR3 sequence is CASSYSRRFSATQPQHF. In DNA, the CDR3 is TGTGCCAGCAGTTACTCCCGACGCTTCTCAGCAACGCAGCCCCAGCATTTT.

The chain is built from TRBV11-2 and TRBJ2-7; 7 bases are shared with TRBD2. CDR1 and CDR2 (germline): SGHAT, FQNNGV. J lost 4 bases, V lost 9 bases, and 12 bases had no gene match. The CDR3 contains 14 residues. As DNA, the CDR3 is TGTGCCAGTAGCCCTGGCGGGAGTGGATACGAGCAGTACTTC. It specifies CASSPGGSGYEQYF. The full variable domain, with the rest looked up from reference TRBV11-2 and TRBJ2-7, is EAGVAQSPRYKIIEKRQSVAFWCNPISGHATLYWYQQILGQGPKLLIQFQNNGVVDDSQLPKDRFSAERLKGVDSTLKIQPAKLEDSAVYLCASSPGGSGYEQYFGPGTRLTVT.

Remarks on this clonotype: The junction departs from the called germline gene at one end, perhaps through a read error. V and J are TRBV11-2 and TRBJ2-1, with D uncertain. The CDR3 covers 15 residues. The germline V gene has CDR1 SGHAT and CDR2 FQNNGV. The DNA for the CDR3 is TGTGCCAGCATCTTAGCACCTGGGTCCTGCAATGAGGAGTTCTTC. Its translation: CASILAPGSCNEEFF.

Of note for this clonotype: This clone may be a read error of a much larger clone one base away. This rearrangement joins TRBV6-6 to TRBJ2-2; 8 positions agree with TRBD1. The germline gives CDR1 MNHNY, CDR2 SVGAGI (reference sequence). J lost 4 bases, V lost 6 bases, and 7 bases had no gene match. This CDR3 is 15 amino acids long. The CDR3: CASSSHGQGTGELFF. In nucleotides, the CDR3 is TGTGCCAGCAGCTCCCATGGACAGGGCACCGGGGAGCTGTTTTTT.

This clonotype turned up a few times. The chain links TRBV5-4 to TRBJ1-2; 7 nucleotides align to TRBD1. V lost 3 bases to trimming and J lost 6 bases; unmatched junction nucleotides: 14. CDR1 and CDR2 (germline): SGHNT, YYREEE (reference sequence). The CDR3 runs to 16 residues. The CDR3 here is CASSSPDRPPLDGYTF. The CDR3 DNA is TGTGCCAGCAGCTCACCGGACAGGCCACCTCTTGATGGCTACACCTTC.

The chain uses TRBV6-2 or TRBV6-3 and TRBJ2-7, with D uncertain. The CDR3 consists of 15 residues. V lost 6 bases and J lost 4, with 19 bases in between. Germline CDR1 is MNHEY and CDR2 is SVGEGT. CDR3 sequence (DNA): TGTGCCAGCAGAACCGGACGCTACCATGGGTACGAGCAGTACTTC. Translating gives CASRTGRYHGYEQYF.

Of note for this clonotype: Germline is not matched at one junction end, which may reflect a read error. The chain joins TRBV28 to TRBJ2-7; D is perhaps TRBD1 (6 bases). The CDR3 length is 16 residues. Germline V gene data show CDR1 as MDHEN and CDR2 as SYDVKM. CDR3 sequence reads: CASSRKQGWGSYKQYF. For the CDR3, the DNA is TGTGCCAGCAGTAGGAAACAGGGATGGGGCTCCTACAAGCAGTACTTC.

V is TRBV6-1 and J is TRBJ2-6, with 8 bases lining up with TRBD1. The length of the CDR3 is 19 residues. CDR1 and CDR2 from the germline V gene are MNHNS and SASEGT. Trimming at V came to 7 bases and at J to 1 base, leaving 15 bases not matched to a gene. The CDR3 here is CASNRAPGQVDSGANVLTF. In nucleotides, the CDR3 is TGTGCCAGCAACAGAGCTCCGGGACAGGTGGATTCTGGGGCCAACGTCCTGACTTTC.

This clonotype has a single count. V and J are TRBV6-1 and TRBJ1-5, with D possibly being TRBD1 (5 bases). This CDR3 has 17 residues. Germline V gene data show CDR1 as MNHNS and CDR2 as SASEGT. The V gene lost 6 bases and the J gene lost 1 base, with 19 bases spanning the gap. CDR3 nucleotides: TGTGCCAGCAGCATATTTGTTGGGGGTGTCAGCAATCAGCCCCAGCATTTT. Translation gives CASSIFVGGVSNQPQHF.

Details on this clonotype: The conserved closing phenylalanine or tryptophan is absent in this CDR3, likely reflecting a read error. The V call is TRBV6-1, the J call TRBJ2-6; 12 bases agree with TRBD2. Trimming at V came to 10 bases and at J to 0 bases, leaving 10 bases not matched to a gene. Germline V gene sequence: CDR1 MNHNS, CDR2 SASEGT. The CDR3 extends over 18 amino acids. CDR3 residues: CAIREGLAGLSGANVLTV. As DNA, the CDR3 is TGTGCCATCAGGGAGGGACTAGCGGGCCTCTCTGGGGCCAACGTCCTGACTGTC.

This clonotype occurred once. Just one base apart from a much larger clone, this may be a read error. The chain has TRBV10-3 and TRBJ2-7, with D possibly matching TRBD2 (6 bases). The CDR3 loop spans 14 amino acids. Germline lookup yields CDR1 ENHRY and CDR2 SYGVKD. The CDR3 nucleotides are TGTGCCATCAGTGAGTTAGGACCGGACTACGATCAGTACTTC. Its protein is CAISELGPDYDQYF.

This clonotype has a single count. This may be a read error: a much more frequent sequence differs by one nucleotide. This CDR3 reads CASSYAAEYYGQYF. CDR3 in DNA: TGTGCCAGCAGTTATGCTGCAGAGTACTACGGGCAGTACTTC. This chain connects TRBV6-5 to TRBJ2-7; D not resolved. CDR3 size: 14 residues. Germline CDR1 and CDR2: MNHEY and SVGAGI.

Many counts were recorded for this clonotype. The rearrangement joins TRBV6-5 to TRBJ2-3, with 9 bases aligning to TRBD1. Germline V gene sequence: CDR1 MNHEY, CDR2 SVGAGI. V dropped 6 bases and J dropped 1; count of bases not matched to a gene: 2. The CDR3 loop spans 14 amino acids. This CDR3 reads CASRRDRGTDTQYF. In DNA form, the CDR3 reads TGTGCCAGCAGGCGGGACAGGGGCACAGATACGCAGTATTTT.

Turning to this clonotype: It is likely a read error, because the conserved phenylalanine at the end of the CDR3 is missing. This chain joins TRBV11-3 and TRBJ1-5; D might be TRBD1 (6 bases). CDR1 and CDR2 (germline): SGHNT, YENEEA. V shed 5 bases and J shed 5 bases, with 25 bases lying between them. The CDR3 is made up of 18 amino acids. CDR3 amino acids: CASSPPEVVAGDHQPQHS. CDR3 DNA: TGTGCCAGCAGCCCCCCGGAGGTGGTAGCAGGGGATCATCAGCCCCAGCATTCT.

The count of this clonotype is one. V gene TRBV10-1 combines with J gene TRBJ2-2; D is unresolved. Trimming cost V 6 bases and J 1 base, with 9 bases left between them. CDR1 and CDR2 (germline): WNHNN, SYGVQD (reference sequence). CDR3 length equals 14 residues. The CDR3 nucleotides are TGCGCCAGCAGCCCTAGGGAGAACACCGGGGAGCTGTTTTTT. Its protein is CASSPRENTGELFF.

As for this clonotype: A clone one base away is much larger, so this may be a read error. The chain combines TRBV29-1 with TRBJ2-5, with D perhaps matching TRBD2 (5 bases). Looked up from germline, CDR1 is SQVTM and CDR2 is ANQGSEA. The CDR3 runs to 13 residues. V lost 6 bases and J 2 bases, leaving 13 bases between the germline ends. CDR3 nucleotide sequence: TGCAGCGTCGCACGGAGAGGGCAAGAGACCCAGTACTTC. Its translation is CSVARRGQETQYF.

With respect to this clonotype: This likely comes from a read error, as the CDR3 has no conserved phenylalanine or tryptophan at its end. The DNA is omitted, as the CDR3 cannot be located on it reliably, and the CDR3 follows TCRdb's listing. This rearrangement joins TRBV4-2 to TRBJ1-1; the table names TRBD1, a call not compared with the DNA. The germline V gene has CDR1 LGHNA and CDR2 YNFKEQ. Counting both end residues, the CDR3 totals 14 amino acids. The CDR3 protein is CASSHPTGNTEALS.

Points on this clonotype: Just one base apart from a much larger clone, this may be a read error. The CDR3 does not end in the conserved phenylalanine or tryptophan, so this is likely a read error. CDR3 coding DNA: TGTGCCAGCAGCCGCTTACTAGAAAAACGCTACGAGCAGTACCTC. It encodes CASSRLLEKRYEQYL. The chain has TRBV6-1 and TRBJ2-7, with D maybe TRBD2 (5 bases). CDR1 MNHNS and CDR2 SASEGT come from the germline V gene. Trimming left V 6 bases short and J 3 bases short, with 18 bases between. This CDR3 has 15 amino acids.

The rearrangement joins TRBV11-2 to TRBJ2-7, with 8 nucleotides matching TRBD1. J lost 3 bases, V lost 8 bases, and 12 bases had no gene match. The CDR3 spans 15 residues. CDR1 is SGHAT, CDR2 FQNNGV, per germline. The CDR3 spells CASGQRTGRIYEQYF. The CDR3 DNA is TGTGCCAGCGGCCAAAGGACAGGGAGAATCTACGAGCAGTACTTC.

In its sample, this clonotype was seen many times. A read error is possible here, since a much larger clone lies one base away. The chain is built from TRBV11-2 and TRBJ2-1; TRBD2 agrees at 9 bases. The CDR3 loop spans 16 amino acids. V lost 1 base, J lost 8 bases, and 9 bases stayed unmatched. CDR1 and CDR2 (germline): SGHAT, FQNNGV. The CDR3 sequence is CASSLVSSGILDEQFF. In DNA, the CDR3 is TGTGCCAGCAGCTTAGTATCTAGCGGGATATTAGATGAGCAGTTCTTC.

Concerning this clonotype: The junction shows a germline mismatch at one end, possibly a read error. The V gene is TRBV11-2, the J gene TRBJ1-2; D uncertain. Germline V gene sequence: CDR1 SGHAT, CDR2 FQNNGV. This CDR3 contains 13 residues. The CDR3 protein is CASSLRPTYGYSF. The CDR3 DNA sequence: TGTGCCAGCAGCTTAAGACCGACCTATGGCTACAGCTTC.

This clonotype was detected ten times or more. This chain joins TRBV4-2 and TRBJ2-1; 9 positions agree with TRBD1. V shed 5 bases, J shed 2 bases, and the junction held 4 bases outside the gene matches. The CDR3 runs to 15 residues. Looked up from germline, CDR1 is LGHNA and CDR2 is YNFKEQ. The DNA for the CDR3 is TGTGCCAGCAGCAAGGGACAGGGCCCCTACAATGAGCAGTTCTTC. This sequence encodes CASSKGQGPYNEQFF.

The gene calls are TRBV11-1 and TRBJ2-5; 14 nucleotides line up with TRBD2. This CDR3 is 15 amino acids long. Germline trimming cut 3 bases from V and 8 bases from J; bases unmatched to any gene: 5. Germline V CDR1 and CDR2: SGHAT, FQDESV (reference sequence). The CDR3 DNA sequence: TGTGCCAGCAGCTTTGAGACTAGCGGGAGGGATACCCAGTACTTC. Translated: CASSFETSGRDTQYF.